These 9 T cell receptor beta chains originate from one sample sequenced in a study of T cells after yellow fever vaccination. TCRdb redid the calling of the 5' RACE reads with MiXCR, one entry per CDR3 protein. The repertoire holds 300,000 or so distinct CDR3 sequences, with over 10% as singletons. The material sequenced was CD4+ T cells sorted from PBMCs, taken 45 days after the yellow fever booster vaccination. Receptors originate from a man under 40 who received the YFV17D yellow fever vaccine.

This clonotype has a count of ten or more. V gene TRBV15 combines with J gene TRBJ2-7; no firm D call. Trimming took 3 bases from V and 3 from J, leaving 3 bases between them. Germline CDR1 and CDR2: LNHNV and YYDKDF (reference sequence). There are 11 residues in the CDR3. The CDR3 sequence is CATSRGYEQYF. The CDR3 DNA reads TGTGCCACCAGCAGGGGCTACGAGCAGTACTTC. The full variable domain, with the rest looked up from reference TRBV15 and TRBJ2-7, is DAMVIQNPRYQVTQFGKPVTLSCSQTLNHNVMYWYQQKSSQAPKLLFHYYDKDFNNEADTPDNFQSRRPNTSFCFLDIRSPGLGDTAMYLCATSRGYEQYFGPGTRLTVT.

The sample holds many counts of this clonotype. CDR3 residues: CASSQTFNEQFF. The CDR3 DNA follows: TGTGCCAGCAGCCAAACCTTTAATGAGCAGTTCTTC. V usage is TRBV5-6 and J usage is TRBJ2-1; D is uncertain. CDR3 length equals 12 residues. Between the trimmed V and J ends, which lost 4 bases and 7 bases, there was a span of 9 bases. Germline V gene lookup returns CDR1 SGHDT and CDR2 YYEEEE.

V gene TRBV5-1 combines with J gene TRBJ1-2; possible D gene TRBD1, 5 bases. The germline CDR1 and CDR2 sequences are SGHRS and YFSETQ. V dropped 0 bases and J dropped 5 bases, with 11 bases sitting between them. The CDR3 covers 14 residues. DNA of the CDR3: TGCGCCAGCAGCTTGGCCCGCGAGGGGTATGGCTACACCTTC. It encodes CASSLAREGYGYTF.

The rearrangement links TRBV24-1 to TRBJ2-1; perhaps TRBD2 as D (5 bases). CDR3 length: 15 residues. Trimming pared 0 bases from V and 7 bases from J, leaving 12 bases between. Germline-derived CDR1 and CDR2 are KGHDR and SFDVKD. The CDR3 bases are TGTGCCACCAGTGATTTGAACTCCCGGGGTAATGAGCAGTTCTTC. This gives the protein CATSDLNSRGNEQFF.

This clonotype has only a few counts. The gene calls are TRBV6-5 and TRBJ1-1; possible D gene TRBD1, 6 bases. Germline CDR1 and CDR2: MNHEY and SVGAGI. The germline V and J ends were trimmed by 0 bases and 5 bases, with 16 bases remaining between them. This CDR3 comprises 16 residues. This CDR3 is CASSYSGATWNTEAFF. The CDR3 DNA is TGTGCCAGCAGTTACTCGGGGGCCACTTGGAATACTGAAGCTTTCTTT.

The rearrangement links TRBV20-1 to TRBJ2-3, with D possibly TRBD2 on 6 matching bases. Germline V gene sequence: CDR1 DFQATT, CDR2 SNEGSKA (reference sequence). Trimming stripped 5 bases from V and 0 bases from J, with 18 bases between. CDR3 size: 16 residues. The CDR3 DNA reads TGCAGTGCTGGACCCGGGAGTGGGAGAAGCACAGATACGCAGTATTTT. This encodes CSAGPGSGRSTDTQYF.

This chain connects TRBV4-3 to TRBJ2-7; D not resolved. The V end was cut by 0 bases, the J end by 1 base, with 16 bases between. Germline V gene sequence: CDR1 LGHNA, CDR2 YSLEER. This CDR3 region has 17 residues. CDR3 nucleotides: TGCGCCAGCAGCCAAGAATCCGCACTTGCAACTTCCTACGAGCAGTACTTC. It is translated as CASSQESALATSYEQYF.

This clonotype was observed a handful of times. The chain is built from TRBV28 and TRBJ2-3; tentatively, D is TRBD1 or TRBD2 (5 bases each). Germline CDR1 and CDR2: MDHEN and SYDVKM. The CDR3 loop spans 13 amino acids. V lost 4 bases to trimming and J lost 6 bases, with 11 bases between them. The CDR3 DNA follows: TGTGCCAGCAGTTCCGGGACGCCTGATACGCAGTATTTT. Translating gives CASSSGTPDTQYF.

The chain uses TRBV11-3 and TRBJ2-5; 7 nucleotides align to TRBD1. This CDR3 has 15 amino acids. Germline CDR1 is SGHNT and CDR2 is YENEEA. V gave up 0 bases and J gave up 5 bases; unmatched junction bases: 6. CDR3 nucleotide sequence: TGTGCCAGCAGCTTAGAGGGACAGCTGGGTGAGACCCAGTACTTC. This sequence encodes CASSLEGQLGETQYF.